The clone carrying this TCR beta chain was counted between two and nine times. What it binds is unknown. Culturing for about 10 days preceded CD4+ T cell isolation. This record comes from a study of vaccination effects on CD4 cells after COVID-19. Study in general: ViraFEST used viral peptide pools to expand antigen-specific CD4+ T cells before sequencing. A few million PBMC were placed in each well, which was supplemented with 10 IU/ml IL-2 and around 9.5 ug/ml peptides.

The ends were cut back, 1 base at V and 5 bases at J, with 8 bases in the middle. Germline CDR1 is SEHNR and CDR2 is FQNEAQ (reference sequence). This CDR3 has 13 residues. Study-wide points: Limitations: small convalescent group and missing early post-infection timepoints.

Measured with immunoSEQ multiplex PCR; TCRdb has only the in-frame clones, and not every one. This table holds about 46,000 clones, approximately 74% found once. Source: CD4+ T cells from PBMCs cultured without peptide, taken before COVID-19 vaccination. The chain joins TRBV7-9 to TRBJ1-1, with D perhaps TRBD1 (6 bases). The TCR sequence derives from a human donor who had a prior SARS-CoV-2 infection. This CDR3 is CASSLDTGTEAFF. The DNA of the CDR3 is TGTGCCAGCAGCTTAGATACAGGGACTGAAGCTTTCTTT. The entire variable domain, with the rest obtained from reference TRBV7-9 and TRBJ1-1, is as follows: DTGVSQNPRHKITKRGQNVTFRCDPISEHNRLYWYRQTLGQGPEFLTYFQNEAQLEKSRLLSDRFSAERPKGSFSTLEIQRTEQGDSAMYLCASSLDTGTEAFFGQGTRLTVV.